The T cell receptor beta chain described here comes from a study of blood T cell repertoires in COVID-19. Sequenced by immunoSEQ multiplex PCR; TCRdb stores in-frame clones only, minus some. The sample includes tens of thousands of clones, over 85% seen only once; the top ten take roughly 2.8%. CDR3 length equals 15 residues. Germline V CDR1 and CDR2: SEHNR, FQNEAQ (reference sequence). Trimming took 5 bases from V and 4 from J; bases not matched to a gene: 5. This clone was found a few times. This TCR derives from a human donor in a cohort sampled during active COVID-19. The sequencing input was peripheral blood. The chain links TRBV7-9 to TRBJ1-4, with 9 positions matching TRBD1. The CDR3 here is CASSPGQGFNEKLFF. DNA for the CDR3: TGTGCCAGCAGCCCCGGACAGGGGTTTAATGAAAAACTGTTTTTT.